These T cell receptor beta chains were read from a single sample in a study of cytomegalovirus exposure and HLA in healthy donors. The repertoire was sequenced with immunoSEQ multiplex PCR; TCRdb's copy has only in-frame clones and lacks some. The top ten clones hold 6.5% of a sample with fewer than 150,000 clones, around 79% of them seen once. The sequenced sample was PBMCs. All receptors derive from a man aged 35-49 years in good health and CMV-seropositive. The CDR3 runs from the conserved cysteine through the conserved F or W. Rows may omit the clone size; those that give it use once, few, many or a size class.

TRBV7-7	TRBJ2-2	once	14	CASSLVQGAGELFF
TRBV5-6	TRBJ2-7	NA	13	CASSLAVASEQYF
TRBV11-3	TRBJ2-7	NA	14	CASSQGTGPYEQYF
TRBV6-5	TRBJ2-7	few	14	CASSYDRTADEQYF
TRBV23-1	TRBJ1-5	NA	14	CASMDRVDNQPQHF
TRBV19	TRBJ1-4	NA	13	CASTGTTNEKLFF
TRBV29-1	TRBJ1-1	NA	11	CSVDRGSRAFF
TRBV28	TRBJ2-7	few	14	CASSTGQATYEQYF
TRBV5-1	TRBJ2-2	NA	14	CASGRGFSAGELFF
TRBV20-1	TRBJ2-1	NA	11	CSARGLNEQFF
TRBV13	TRBJ2-1	NA	14	CASSEASGNNEQFF
TRBV6-5	TRBJ1-5	NA	14	CASSYEISNQPQHF
TRBV7-9	TRBJ1-4	NA	15	CASHLSGATNEKLFF
TRBV27	TRBJ1-2	NA	15	CASSLGAANDYGYTF
TRBV7-9	TRBJ1-1	once	14	CASSLVRGDTEAFF
TRBV5-1	TRBJ1-4	once	18	CASSFQGRTAATNEKLFF
TRBV5-1	TRBJ1-2	few	14	CASSLAGTGYGYTF
TRBV5-4	TRBJ1-1	few	13	CASSFSKNTEAFF
TRBV4-1	TRBJ1-5	NA	16	CASSQVFARGVQPQHF
TRBV5-1	TRBJ1-2	NA	14	CASSLALRGRVYTF
TRBV6-1	TRBJ2-7	NA	15	CASSEFRNRDYEQYF
TRBV30	TRBJ1-2	NA	13	CAWSRWRSDGYTF
TRBV28	TRBJ1-5	NA	15	CASSLGTGLTQPQHF
TRBV28	TRBJ1-1	NA	13	CASSSGQNTEAFF
TRBV18	TRBJ1-5	NA	16	CASSPGTGTGNQPQHF
TRBV10-3	TRBJ2-7	NA	15	CAIISQLAGTYEQYF
TRBV11-3	TRBJ2-7	once	15	CASSPRSGGAYEQYF
TRBV6-6	NA	NA	15	CASSYRLAVDYEQYF
TRBV7-7	TRBJ2-1	NA	13	CASSSEQGNEQFF
TRBV5-4	TRBJ2-1	NA	15	CASSLRTSGLNEQFF
TRBV7-8	TRBJ1-6	NA	17	CASSPSYATGNNSPLHF
TRBV7-2	TRBJ2-3	NA	15	CASSLGGRDTDTQYF
TRBV5-4	TRBJ2-4	NA	15	CASNFGTGSENIQYF
TRBV29-1	TRBJ2-7	NA	15	CSVEETGGIDSEQYF
TRBV6-6	TRBJ2-5	NA	16	CASRPPGSGSKETQYF
TRBV2	TRBJ2-1	NA	12	CASSHREGSRFF
TRBV6-5	TRBJ2-7	NA	16	CASSYSGGRALHEQYF
TRBV5-4	TRBJ2-3	NA	15	CASSLRLASTDTQYF
TRBV28	TRBJ2-7	NA	12	CASSRVSYEQYF
TRBV12-2	TRBJ2-7	NA	18	CASRLKASGRIVSYEQYF
TRBV9	TRBJ1-5	NA	16	CASSRSGAYSNQPQHF
TRBV7-6	TRBJ2-7	NA	16	CASSLGQGASSYEQYF
TRBV12-5	TRBJ2-7	NA	16	CASGPFIAGGAGEQYF
TRBV27	TRBJ2-2	NA	15	CASSLGAGDTGELFF
TRBV30	TRBJ2-2	NA	13	CAWSVLGAGELFF
TRBV5-1	TRBJ1-2	NA	13	CASSRRQGGGYTF
TRBV30	TRBJ2-1	NA	14	CACQASSSYNEQFF
TRBV7-9	TRBJ2-5	few	13	CAGGRTSGETQYF
TRBV11-2	TRBJ2-2	NA	15	CASSLWQTNTGELFF
TRBV9	TRBJ1-1	few	16	CASSGLRQGRNTEAFF
TRBV7-5	TRBJ1-5	NA	17	CVRSLEPGTASNQPQHF
TRBV29-1	TRBJ1-1	NA	14	CSVVPGSMNTEAFF
TRBV2	TRBJ1-6	NA	17	CASRGGVGLRYNSPLHF
TRBV7-9	TRBJ2-1	NA	11	CSSSSFNEQFF
TRBV18	TRBJ1-3	NA	15	CASSPQGAHGNTIYF
TRBV6-6	TRBJ2-7	NA	15	CASSYPGSSLMEQYF
TRBV6-5	TRBJ2-1	once	14	CASSRTGINNEQFF
TRBV1	TRBJ2-7	few	12	CTSNRGPYEQYF
TRBV4-1	TRBJ2-1	NA	15	CASSHPGRQYNEQFF